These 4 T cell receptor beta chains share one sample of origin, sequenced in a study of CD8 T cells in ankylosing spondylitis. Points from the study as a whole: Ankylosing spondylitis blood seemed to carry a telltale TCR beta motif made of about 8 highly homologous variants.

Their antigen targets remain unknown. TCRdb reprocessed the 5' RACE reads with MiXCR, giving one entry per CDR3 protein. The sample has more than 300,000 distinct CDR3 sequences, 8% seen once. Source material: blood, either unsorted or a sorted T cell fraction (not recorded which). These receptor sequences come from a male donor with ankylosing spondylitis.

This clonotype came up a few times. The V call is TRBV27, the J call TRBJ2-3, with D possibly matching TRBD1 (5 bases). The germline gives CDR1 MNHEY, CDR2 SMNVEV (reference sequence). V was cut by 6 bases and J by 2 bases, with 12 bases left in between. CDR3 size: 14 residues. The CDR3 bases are TGTGCCAGCAGCTCCCTGACAGACACAGATACGCAGTATTTT. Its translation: CASSSLTDTDTQYF.

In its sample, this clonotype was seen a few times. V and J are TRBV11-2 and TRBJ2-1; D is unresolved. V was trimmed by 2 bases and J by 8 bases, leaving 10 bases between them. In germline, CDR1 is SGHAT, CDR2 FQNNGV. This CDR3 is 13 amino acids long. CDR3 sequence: CASSLLGGDEQFF. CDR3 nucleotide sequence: TGTGCCAGCAGCTTATTAGGTGGGGATGAGCAGTTCTTC.

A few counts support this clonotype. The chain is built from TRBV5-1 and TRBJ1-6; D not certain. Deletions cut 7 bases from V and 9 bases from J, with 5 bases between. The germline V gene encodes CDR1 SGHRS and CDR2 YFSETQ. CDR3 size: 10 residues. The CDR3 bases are TGCGCCAGCCAAGTTTCACCCCTCCACTTT. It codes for CASQVSPLHF.

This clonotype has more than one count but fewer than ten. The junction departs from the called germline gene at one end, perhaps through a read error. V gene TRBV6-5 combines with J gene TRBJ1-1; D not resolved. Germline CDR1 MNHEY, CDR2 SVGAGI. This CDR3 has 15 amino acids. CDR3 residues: CASSYLLGSASEASF. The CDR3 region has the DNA TGTGCCAGCAGTTACCTTCTTGGCAGTGCCTCTGAAGCTTCCTTT.